This is a list of T cell receptor beta chains from one sample in a study of T cell repertoires in cytomegalovirus infection. TCRdb passed the reads through MiXCR, listing each CDR3 protein once. The repertoire holds 900,000 to 950,000 distinct CDR3 sequences, with roughly 30% as singletons. These receptors have no identified antigens. The source material was cultured CD8+ T cells from PBMCs, sampled from culture after CMV antigen stimulation. Receptors were obtained from a human donor in good health (CMV status not recorded). Some clones in this sample may be carry-over from other donors' samples. The CDR3 runs from the conserved cysteine through the conserved F or W. D genes are given only for firm matches. Some rows have no size entry. The others give once, few or many, or a class for an expanded clone.

>many|TRBD2|TRBV7-2|TRBJ2-3
CASSPQAGLSDTQYF
TGTGCCAGCAGCCCCCAAGCGGGGTTGTCAGATACGCAGTATTTT
>-|-|TRBV7-9|TRBJ2-7
CASSERGGYYEQYF
TGTGCCAGCAGCGAGAGGGGGGGCTACTACGAGCAGTACTTC
>few|TRBD1|TRBV6-6|TRBJ1-1
CASTLTGFTTEAFF
TGTGCCAGTACTCTGACAGGGTTTACCACTGAAGCTTTCTTT
>-|-|TRBV2|TRBJ2-2
CASSEGNSGLFF
TGTGCCAGCAGTGAAGGCAATAGTGGGCTGTTTTTT
>-|-|TRBV14|TRBJ2-5
CASSQELGFQETQYF
TGTGCCAGCAGCCAAGAACTAGGGTTTCAAGAGACCCAGTACTTC
>-|TRBD2|TRBV28|TRBJ2-3
CASRELADQSTDTQYF
TGTGCCAGCAGGGAACTAGCGGACCAAAGCACAGATACGCAGTATTTT
>many|TRBD1|TRBV7-8|TRBJ2-3
CASTTPGQVYTDTQYF
TGTGCCAGCACCACTCCGGGACAGGTGTATACAGATACGCAGTATTTT
>-|TRBD2|TRBV6-2/TRBV6-3|TRBJ2-5
CASSPGTIAQETQYF
TGTGCCAGCAGTCCCGGGACTATAGCACAAGAGACCCAGTACTTC
>-|TRBD2|TRBV6-1|TRBJ2-1
CASSLVSGLGGSNEQFF
TGTGCCAGCAGTCTAGTTTCGGGACTAGGGGGGTCCAATGAGCAGTTCTTC
>few|-|TRBV27|TRBJ2-7
CASSPDTDNSYEQYF
TGTGCCAGCAGCCCGGACACGGACAACTCCTACGAGCAGTACTTC
>-|TRBD1|TRBV5-1|TRBJ2-7
CASSDGQGPSYEQYF
TGCGCCAGCAGCGACGGACAGGGCCCTTCCTACGAGCAGTACTTC
>few|-|TRBV7-9|TRBJ1-2
CASSSEGHKFDGYTF
TGTGCCAGCAGTTCGGAAGGACATAAATTCGATGGCTACACCTTC
>few|-|TRBV6-1|TRBJ2-5
CASSEWATQETQYF
TGTGCCAGCAGTGAATGGGCCACCCAAGAGACCCAGTACTTC
>-|TRBD2|TRBV20-1|TRBJ2-5
CSATWGGQETQYF
TGCAGTGCTACGTGGGGGGGACAAGAGACCCAGTACTTC
>few|-|TRBV7-8|TRBJ2-3
CASSPEGDTDTQYF
TGTGCCAGCAGCCCGGAGGGCGACACAGATACGCAGTATTTT
>few|-|TRBV2|TRBJ1-2
CASSEPSDRLGGYTF
TGTGCCAGCAGTGAGCCCTCAGACAGGCTAGGGGGCTACACCTTC
>-|-|TRBV12-3/TRBV12-4|TRBJ2-2
CASSFVPYPGLGTGELFF
TGTGCCAGCAGTTTTGTCCCCTATCCAGGCCTGGGTACCGGGGAGCTGTTTTTT
>-|-|TRBV9|TRBJ2-5
CASSVEGDETQYF
TGTGCCAGCAGCGTAGAAGGGGACGAGACCCAGTACTTC
>few|-|TRBV6-1|TRBJ2-5
CASSSGTSEETQYF
TGTGCCAGCAGTTCCGGGACTTCCGAAGAGACCCAGTACTTC
>few|-|TRBV20-1|TRBJ1-5
CSAPAVTLSQHF
TGCAGTGCCCCAGCGGTCACCTTGTCCCAGCATTTT
>-|TRBD1|TRBV6-5|TRBJ2-1
CTSSRTTGGYYNEQFF
TGTACCAGCAGCCGGACGACAGGGGGCTATTACAATGAGCAGTTCTTC
>few|TRBD1|TRBV24-1|TRBJ2-5
CATSPGQGSPMETQYF
TGTGCCACCAGCCCGGGACAGGGGTCCCCAATGGAGACCCAGTACTTC
>few|TRBD2|TRBV27|TRBJ2-3
CASSLRRGGGEDTQYF
TGTGCCAGCAGTTTACGGCGGGGGGGCGGGGAAGATACGCAGTATTTT
>-|-|TRBV6-5|TRBJ2-1
CVSRLGYNEQFF
TGTGTCAGCAGGCTGGGGTACAATGAGCAGTTCTTC
>many|-|TRBV7-2|TRBJ1-1
CASSFSHSSTEAFF
TGTGCCAGCAGCTTTTCCCACTCTAGCACTGAAGCTTTCTTT
>-|TRBD2|TRBV28|TRBJ2-3
CASNAGLVTDTQYF
TGTGCCAGCAACGCGGGACTAGTCACAGATACGCAGTATTTT
>-|TRBD2|TRBV7-7|TRBJ2-1
CASSPGLAGAGDEQFF
TGTGCTAGCAGCCCCGGGCTAGCGGGGGCCGGGGATGAGCAGTTCTTC
>few|-|TRBV7-9|TRBJ2-3
CASSLPRTNTDTQYF
TGTGCCAGCAGCTTACCCAGGACAAACACAGATACGCAGTATTTT
>-|TRBD1|TRBV14|TRBJ2-7
CASSKASRGPYEQYF
TGTGCCAGCAGCAAGGCTTCCAGGGGGCCCTACGAGCAGTACTTC
>-|-|TRBV4-1|TRBJ2-7
CASGYRVLHEQYF
TGCGCCAGCGGGTACAGGGTACTTCACGAGCAGTACTTC
>many|-|TRBV7-8|TRBJ1-6
CASSLGDNSYNSPLHF
TGTGCCAGCAGCTTGGGGGACAACTCCTATAATTCACCCCTCCACTTT
>-|TRBD1|TRBV5-1|TRBJ1-2
CASSPIGQGAYYGYTF
TGCGCCAGCAGCCCAATCGGACAGGGGGCATACTATGGCTACACCTTC
>few|-|TRBV20-1|TRBJ2-1
CSARDRDASSGEQFF
TGCAGTGCTAGAGACCGGGACGCCTCTTCAGGGGAGCAGTTCTTC
>few|-|TRBV7-9|TRBJ2-7
CASSQGPDYEQYF
TGTGCCAGCAGCCAGGGTCCTGACTACGAGCAGTACTTC
>few|-|TRBV7-9|TRBJ2-3
CASSPLRLTDTQYF
TGTGCCAGCAGCCCCCTGAGACTTACAGATACGCAGTATTTT
>few|-|TRBV27|TRBJ2-1
CASSEDDRYNEQFF
TGTGCCAGCAGCGAGGACGATAGGTACAATGAGCAGTTCTTC
>-|TRBD2|TRBV11-2|TRBJ2-3
CASSYGPDTSGGAYTDTQYF
TGTGCCAGCAGCTACGGACCCGACACTAGCGGGGGGGCCTATACAGATACGCAGTATTTT